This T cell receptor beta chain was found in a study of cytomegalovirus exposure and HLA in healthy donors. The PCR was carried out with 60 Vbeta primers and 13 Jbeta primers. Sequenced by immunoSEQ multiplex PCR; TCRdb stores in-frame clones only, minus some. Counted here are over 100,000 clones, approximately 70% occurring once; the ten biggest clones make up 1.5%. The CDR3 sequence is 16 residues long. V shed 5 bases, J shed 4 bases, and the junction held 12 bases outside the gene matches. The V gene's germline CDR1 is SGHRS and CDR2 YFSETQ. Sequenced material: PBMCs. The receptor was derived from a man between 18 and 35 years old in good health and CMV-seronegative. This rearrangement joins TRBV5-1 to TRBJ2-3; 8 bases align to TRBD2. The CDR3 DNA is TGCGCCAGCAGTTCTGCTGCCGGGGGGGCCGCAGATACGCAGTATTTT. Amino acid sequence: CASSSAAGGAADTQYF.